This T cell receptor (beta chain) was identified during a study of blood T cell repertoires in COVID-19. Background on the study: In each case, the material was cDNA or gDNA derived from T cells, B-cell-depleted T cells, or PBMCs.

The CDR3 is 20 residues long. J lost 5 bases, V lost 6 bases, and 17 bases had no gene match. Per the germline V gene, CDR1 is MNHEY and CDR2 is SVGEGT. Methods used by the authors: Reference gene primer amplification gave nucleated cell count estimates. Profiled with immunoSEQ multiplex PCR; TCRdb holds only in-frame clones, not every one. V, J and clone size are those of that table, while D and trimming were read from the DNA. This repertoire shows around 50,000 clones, 80% to 95% found once; its top ten account for roughly 3%. J is TRBJ2-6 and V is TRBV6-2 or TRBV6-3; 12 bases line up with TRBD1. The sample was peripheral blood. This receptor was taken from a human donor in a cohort sampled during active COVID-19. The CDR3: CASSQVIGPGQGAWANVLTF. Here the CDR3 DNA reads TGTGCCAGCAGCCAGGTGATCGGGCCGGGACAGGGGGCCTGGGCCAACGTCCTGACTTTC.